This T cell receptor (beta chain) comes out of a study of blood T cell repertoires in COVID-19. Study overall: Sites across the United States, Italy and Spain contributed samples from acute and convalescent COVID-19. T cells, B-cell-depleted T cells, or PBMCs supplied cDNA or gDNA.

The ends were cut back, 5 bases at V and 7 bases at J, with 13 bases in the middle. The CDR3 length is 13 residues. CDR1 is SGHTA and CDR2 is FQGNSA in the germline V gene. Per the original methods: Estimates of nucleated cell counts were drawn from the amplification of reference gene primers. Data came from immunoSEQ multiplex PCR; TCRdb stores just in-frame clones and leaves some out. D and trimming were read from the DNA, whereas the V and J calls and clone size are those reported in that table. The repertoire holds 20,000 or so clones, 75% to 95% seen once, with 3% to 3.5% in the top ten. What was sequenced was peripheral blood. The chain uses TRBV7-2 and TRBJ2-3, with D perhaps TRBD2 (6 bases). The receptor comes from a woman in her 70s with active COVID-19. For the CDR3, the DNA is TGTGCCAGCAGCGCCGACCGGGGGAATACGCAGTATTTT. This translates into CASSADRGNTQYF.